This T cell receptor (beta chain) came from a study of regulatory T cells in long-lasting Graves disease. This clonotype was counted many times. Time point: newly diagnosed GD, antithyroid drugs for less than 3 months. Extracted RNA from PBMCs served as the source of the TCR library. V dropped 3 bases and J dropped 2 bases, with 10 bases sitting between them. The CDR3 covers 14 residues. CDR3-region Arm-PCR and iRepertoire HTBI primers produced the TCR beta libraries. Via MiXCR, TCRdb re-called the multiplex PCR reads, giving one row per CDR3 protein. The table includes 300,000 to 400,000 distinct CDR3 sequences, 16% detected once. This same sample was also taken into another study, of T cells in Graves' hyperthyroidism and ophthalmopathy. That study reports: Graves' hyperthyroidism qualified as stable when ophthalmopathy did not progress within 18 months. Blood held most thyroid clonotypes expanded above 0.001 frequency.

This receptor was obtained from a man aged 35 to 55 with Graves disease. The sequences come from peripheral blood mononuclear cells (PBMCs), collected at new diagnosis, from a patient treated with antithyroid drugs. The gene calls are TRBV12-3 or TRBV12-4 and TRBJ2-5; no definite D call. CDR3 coding DNA: TGTGCCAGCAGTTTTTGGAGTGTGCAAGAGACCCAGTACTTC. Its translation is CASSFWSVQETQYF.